What follows is one T cell receptor beta chain and its context. Its antigen is not known. These data belong to a study of cytomegalovirus exposure and HLA in healthy donors. Primers included in the PCR were 60 Vbeta and 13 Jbeta primers. The method was immunoSEQ multiplex PCR; TCRdb's version includes in-frame clones alone and lacks a portion of them. The sample carries more than 150,000 clones, 84% recorded once. Findings of the study overall: Most likely, a cluster of highly shared sequence variants arose as a sequencing artifact. The study labeled 150 to 200 TCR beta chains cytomegalovirus-associated.

The CDR3 is 15 amino acids. The V and J ends lost 5 bases and 3 bases respectively, with 17 bases between them. From germline, CDR1 is SGHAT and CDR2 FQNNGV. The specimen sequenced was PBMCs. This TCR was recovered from a boy younger than 18 in good health and CMV-seronegative. This chain joins TRBV11-2 and TRBJ2-7, with D possibly TRBD2 on 7 matching bases. CDR3 nucleotide sequence: TGTGCCAGCAGCCTCGCGAGGGGAGGGGGCTACGAGCAGTACTTC. This encodes CASSLARGGGYEQYF.